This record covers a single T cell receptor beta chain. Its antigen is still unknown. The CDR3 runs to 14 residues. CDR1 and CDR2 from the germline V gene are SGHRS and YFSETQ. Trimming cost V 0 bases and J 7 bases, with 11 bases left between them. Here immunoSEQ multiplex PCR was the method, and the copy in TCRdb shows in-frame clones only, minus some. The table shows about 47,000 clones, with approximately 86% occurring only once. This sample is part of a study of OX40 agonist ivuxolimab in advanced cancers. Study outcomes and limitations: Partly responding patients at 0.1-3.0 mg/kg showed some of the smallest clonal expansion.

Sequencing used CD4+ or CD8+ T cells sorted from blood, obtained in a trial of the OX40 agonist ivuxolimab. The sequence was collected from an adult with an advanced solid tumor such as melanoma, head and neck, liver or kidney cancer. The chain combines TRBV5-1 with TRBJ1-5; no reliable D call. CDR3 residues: CASSLGAGGQPQHF. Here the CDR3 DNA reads TGCGCCAGCAGCTTGGGGGCCGGAGGGCAGCCCCAGCATTTT.